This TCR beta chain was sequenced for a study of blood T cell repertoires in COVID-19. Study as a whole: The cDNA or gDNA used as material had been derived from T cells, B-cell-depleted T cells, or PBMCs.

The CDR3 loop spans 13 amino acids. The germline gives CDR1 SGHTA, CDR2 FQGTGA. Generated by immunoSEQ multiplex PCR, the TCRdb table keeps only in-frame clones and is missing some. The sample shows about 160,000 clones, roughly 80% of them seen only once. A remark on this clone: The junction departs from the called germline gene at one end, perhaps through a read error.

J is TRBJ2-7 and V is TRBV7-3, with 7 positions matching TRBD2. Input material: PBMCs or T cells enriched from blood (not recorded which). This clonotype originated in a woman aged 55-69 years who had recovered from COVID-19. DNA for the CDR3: TGTGCCAGCAGCGTGACTAGCTCCCACGAGCAGTACTTC. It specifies CASSVTSSHEQYF. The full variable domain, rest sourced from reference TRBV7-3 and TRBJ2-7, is GAGVSQTPSNKVTEKGKYVELRCDPISGHTALYWYRQSLGQGPEFLIYFQGTGAADDSGLPNDRFFAVRPEGSVSTLKIQRTERGDSAVYLCASSVTSSHEQYFGPGTRLTVT.